The T cell receptor (beta chain) under discussion was sequenced for a study of PD-1 blockade in classical Hodgkin lymphoma. Findings of the study overall: Before treatment, TCR diversity in newly diagnosed patients was reportedly lower than in healthy donors.

Produced via immunoSEQ multiplex PCR; TCRdb's table is partial and in-frame only. The sample includes about 16,000 clones, around four fifths seen only once; the top ten take 1%. Worth noting for this clone: The antigen is undetermined.

The CDR3 is 15 residues long. Germline loops: CDR1 ENHRY, CDR2 SYGVKD. Trimming stripped 4 bases from V and 1 base from J, with 13 bases between. Patients all relapsed after autologous stem cell transplantation, and there was variation in brentuximab vedotin exposure. The study purified CD4+ T cells from thawed PBMCs using magnetic negative selection. The receptor was isolated from a human donor with classical Hodgkin lymphoma. V and J are TRBV10-3 and TRBJ2-5, with D possibly matching TRBD1 (6 bases). Here the sequenced sample was CD4+ T cells from blood, taken at baseline. DNA for the CDR3: TGTGCCATCAGTGCACAGGGTTTGTCCCAAGAGACCCAGTACTTC. This gives the protein CAISAQGLSQETQYF.